This T cell receptor (beta chain) was sequenced for a study of Graves' ophthalmopathy and Graves' hyperthyroidism. The CDR3 totals 13 residues. V lost 3 bases, J lost 4 bases, and 10 bases lay in between. Germline V gene sequence: CDR1 DFQATT, CDR2 SNEGSKA (reference sequence). This clonotype showed up many times. No antigen is known for it. RNA transcripts served as template for amplifying TCR beta CDR3 sequences. RT-PCR with HTBI primers came first, then second-round multiplex PCR. TCRdb re-called the multiplex PCR reads with MiXCR, one entry per CDR3 protein. The sample yields about 600,000 distinct CDR3 sequences, under 45% seen once. Study-wide findings and caveats: Using 13 signatures, a model distinguished ophthalmopathy from stable hyperthyroidism, reaching about 85% sensitivity and 70% to 83% specificity.

The sample was peripheral blood or thyroid tissue (not recorded which). This TCR was sampled from an adult man with Graves' hyperthyroidism. V and J are TRBV20-1 and TRBJ1-5; the D is unclear. In DNA form, the CDR3 reads TGCAGTGCTAGTTCTCGGAATAATCAGCCCCAGCATTTT. Its translation: CSASSRNNQPQHF.